Listed below are T cell receptor beta chains from one sample, sequenced in a study of identical twins. Via MiXCR, TCRdb re-called the 5' RACE reads, giving one row per CDR3 protein. The repertoire holds about 500,000 distinct CDR3 sequences, with approximately 14% as singletons. This sample also appeared in a second study, on yellow fever vaccine responses in identical twins.

Source material: CD4+ T cells sorted from blood. The source of these receptors is a woman between 18 and 29 years old in good health. Each CDR3 is given with its conserved first and last residue. D genes are given only for firm matches. Clone size is given for some rows only: seen once, a few or many times, or a class if the clone is expanded.

cdr3_nt cdr3_aa v_call d_call j_call clone_size
TGCAGTGCTAGAGTGGGACAGGGGGCGCGGGAGACCCAGTACTTC CSARVGQGARETQYF TRBV20-1 TRBD1 TRBJ2-5 NA
TGCAGTGCCCAATGGGGAAGGTCGTCCTACGAGCAGTACTTC CSAQWGRSSYEQYF TRBV20-1 NA TRBJ2-7 few
TGTGCCAGCAGACCCGAGGCGGGGGATACGCAGTATTTT CASRPEAGDTQYF TRBV6-1 NA TRBJ2-3 NA
TGTGCCAGCACCTCCGGACAGGGTGCCGGGGAGCTGTTTTTT CASTSGQGAGELFF TRBV7-9 TRBD1 TRBJ2-2 NA
TGTGCCAGCAGTGAAGGTACCACAGGACCCCAAGAGACCCAGTACTTC CASSEGTTGPQETQYF TRBV25-1 NA TRBJ2-5 NA
TGCGCCAGCAGCTTTAAAGACGAGCAGTACTTC CASSFKDEQYF TRBV5-1 NA TRBJ2-7 few
TGTGCCAGCAGCCAAGCTGGGGCGGAGGGGGAGACCCAGTACTTC CASSQAGAEGETQYF TRBV7-2 NA TRBJ2-5 few
TGTGCCAGCAAGGTCGTCTGGGGCACAGATACGCAGTATTTT CASKVVWGTDTQYF TRBV2 NA TRBJ2-3 NA
TGTGCCAGCAGCTTGGGGGGCAGGGTTTCCTACGAGCAGTACTTC CASSLGGRVSYEQYF TRBV5-6 NA TRBJ2-7 NA
TGCGCCAGCAGCCGTGACGGGACAGGGGGCGGAAAGACCCAGTACTTC CASSRDGTGGGKTQYF TRBV5-1 TRBD1 TRBJ2-5 few
TGTGCCATCAGCCCCGGGCTCCGCGGGACGACCTCTTTCTCCTACGAGCAGTACTTC CAISPGLRGTTSFSYEQYF TRBV5-6 NA TRBJ2-7 NA
TGCAGCGTCAGACAGGGGCACAATGAGCAGTTCTTC CSVRQGHNEQFF TRBV29-1 TRBD1 TRBJ2-1 many
TGTGCCAGCAGTTCAAACCTCGGGACACCTGAGGAATTCACTGAAGCTTTCTTT CASSSNLGTPEEFTEAFF TRBV6-2/TRBV6-3 NA TRBJ1-1 NA
TGTGCCAGTAGTATAATCGAAGCGGGGGGGAATGAGCAGTTCTTC CASSIIEAGGNEQFF TRBV19 TRBD2 TRBJ2-1 NA